These 30 T cell receptor beta chains share one sample of origin, sequenced in a study of cytomegalovirus exposure and HLA in healthy donors. Vbeta (60) and Jbeta (13) primers were used in the PCR. Produced via immunoSEQ multiplex PCR; TCRdb's table is partial and in-frame only. The sample holds tens of thousands of clones, 60% to 85% seen once. The specimen was PBMCs. The receptors stem from a man in his 70s in good health and CMV-seronegative.

The chain couples TRBV6-5 to TRBJ1-4, with 8 bases lining up with TRBD1. The CDR3 consists of 15 residues. With 4 bases clipped from V and 0 bases from J, the junction kept 1 base outside the gene matches. The germline CDR1 and CDR2 sequences are MNHEY and SVGAGI. The CDR3 nucleotides read TGTGCCAGCAGTTCAGGGGGCGCAACTAATGAAAAACTGTTTTTT. As protein: CASSSGGATNEKLFF.

The chain is built from TRBV18 and TRBJ2-7, with TRBD1 matching over 8 bases. This CDR3 contains 14 residues. Trimming cost V 5 bases and J 2 bases; bases outside gene matches: 5. Germline values: CDR1 KGHSH, CDR2 LQKENI. The CDR3 DNA sequence: TGTGCCAGCTCAGAGGACAGGGCACCCTACGAGCAGTACTTC. As protein: CASSEDRAPYEQYF.

This clone was seen only a few times. The chain recombines TRBV2 with TRBJ1-4; no clear D. The CDR3 is 15 amino acids. Germline V lookup: CDR1 SNHLY, CDR2 FYNNEI. With 5 bases removed from V and 8 bases from J, the gap between germline ends came to 18 bases. The CDR3: CASSIPVGGKEKLFF. The DNA for the CDR3 is TGTGCCAGCAGTATCCCGGTGGGAGGGAAGGAAAAACTGTTTTTT.

Within the sample, this clone is medium-sized. The rearrangement joins TRBV7-9 to TRBJ1-4, with a possible D match to TRBD1 (5 bases). The CDR3 contains 15 residues. V lost 2 bases and J 5 bases, leaving 12 bases between the germline ends. CDR1 SEHNR and CDR2 FQNEAQ come from the germline V gene (reference sequence). The CDR3 DNA reads TGTGCCAGCAGCTTAATTGGGACTCTGAATGAAAAACTGTTTTTT. Protein sequence: CASSLIGTLNEKLFF.

The rearrangement links TRBV28 to TRBJ2-3; 9 bases align to TRBD2. With V trimmed by 4 bases and J by 4 bases, 12 bases remained unmatched. The CDR3 sequence is 17 residues long. Germline V gives CDR1 MDHEN, CDR2 SYDVKM. The CDR3 region is CASSSPRAGGQADTQYF. DNA of the CDR3: TGTGCCAGCAGTTCCCCCCGGGCGGGGGGGCAGGCAGATACGCAGTATTTT.

The V call is TRBV30, the J call TRBJ1-5; 8 nucleotides agree with TRBD1. CDR3 length: 14 amino acids. V lost 2 bases and J lost 4; bases outside the gene matches: 4. The germline gives CDR1 GTSNPN, CDR2 SVGIG (reference sequence). DNA for the CDR3: TGTGCCTGGAGTAATACAGGGGGAAATCAGCCCCAGCATTTT. Protein: CAWSNTGGNQPQHF. The whole variable domain, filled in from reference TRBV30 and TRBJ1-5, reads SQTIHQWPATLVQPVGSPLSLECTVEGTSNPNLYWYRQAAGRGLQLLFYSVGIGQISSEVPQNLSASRPQDRQFILSSKKLLLSDSGFYLCAWSNTGGNQPQHFGDGTRLSIL.

This clone turned up a few times. The chain employs TRBV9 and TRBJ2-5; TRBD1 agrees at 8 bases. V shed 0 bases and J 7 bases; nucleotides not matched to a gene: 8. The CDR3 has 15 amino acids. Germline CDR1 and CDR2: SGDLS and YYNGEE. The CDR3 spells CASSVVGRGPGTQYF. The CDR3 nucleotides read TGTGCCAGCAGCGTAGTCGGCAGGGGGCCCGGGACCCAGTACTTC.

The chain combines TRBV5-1 with TRBJ1-2; TRBD1 agrees at 11 bases. The junction had 3 bases not matched to a gene; V was cut back by 4 bases and J by 1 base. Per germline, CDR1 SGHRS and CDR2 YFSETQ. This CDR3 contains 15 residues. DNA for the CDR3: TGCGCCAGCAGCAGGACAGGGGGCGGTAACTATGGCTACACCTTC. Amino acid sequence: CASSRTGGGNYGYTF. Combining the CDR3 with reference TRBV5-1 and TRBJ1-2 gives the whole variable domain KAGVTQTPRYLIKTRGQQVTLSCSPISGHRSVSWYQQTPGQGLQFLFEYFSETQRNKGNFPGRFSGRQFSNSRSEMNVSTLELGDSALYLCASSRTGGGNYGYTFGSGTRLTVV.

The genes are TRBV12-5 and TRBJ2-7, with 8 nucleotides matching TRBD1. With V trimmed by 4 bases and J by 0 bases, 8 bases remained unmatched. The germline V gene encodes CDR1 LGHNT and CDR2 FRNRAP. The CDR3 length is 16 residues. CDR3 DNA sequence: TGTGCTAGTGGTTCCCAAAAGGGACAGGTCTCCTACGAGCAGTACTTC. Its translation: CASGSQKGQVSYEQYF.

The rearrangement joins TRBV18 to TRBJ2-7; TRBD1 might be the D (5 bases). Germline CDR1 is KGHSH and CDR2 is LQKENI. V was pared by 1 base and J by 5 bases, with 12 bases between. This CDR3 comprises 14 residues. The chain's CDR3 is CASSPLAGLHEQYF. The DNA for the CDR3 is TGTGCCAGCTCACCACTAGCAGGGCTACACGAGCAGTACTTC.

The CDR3, as DNA: TGTGCCAGCCGGCCGGTTGGGGGGGAACCCAACTATGGCTACACCTTC. Translating gives CASRPVGGEPNYGYTF. V usage is TRBV27 and J usage is TRBJ1-2; perhaps TRBD1 as D (5 bases). The CDR3 contains 16 residues. Germline CDR1 is MNHEY and CDR2 is SMNVEV (reference sequence). Trimming removed 8 bases at V and 2 bases at J, with 21 bases between.

The chain joins TRBV18 to TRBJ2-1; maybe TRBD2 (5 bases). Per the germline V gene, CDR1 is KGHSH and CDR2 is LQKENI. The CDR3 sequence is 13 residues long. V shed 4 bases and J shed 4 bases, with 8 bases lying between them. CDR3 sequence reads: CASSQRRYNEQFF. CDR3 nucleotides: TGTGCCAGCTCACAACGGAGGTACAATGAGCAGTTCTTC.

This clone was counted a few times. This rearrangement joins TRBV6-5 to TRBJ1-4; tentative D call: TRBD1 (6 bases). The ends were cut back, 6 bases at V and 7 bases at J, with 18 bases in the middle. CDR3 length: 15 amino acids. Germline V gene sequence: CDR1 MNHEY, CDR2 SVGAGI. The CDR3 coding sequence is TGTGCCAGCAGCCGCGCAGGGGCGCGGGTTGAAAAACTGTTTTTT. Amino acids: CASSRAGARVEKLFF.

This chain joins TRBV7-2 and TRBJ1-2; D might be TRBD1 (6 bases). V shed 7 bases and J shed 3 bases, with 12 bases lying between them. The germline gives CDR1 SGHTA, CDR2 FQGNSA. This CDR3 is built from 13 residues. The CDR3 DNA reads as TGTGCCAGCAATCGGGGGGCGGACTATGGCTACACCTTC. Its translation: CASNRGADYGYTF.

The chain is built from TRBV5-1 and TRBJ2-3; 7 nucleotides line up with TRBD1. The J segment lost 1 base and the V segment lost 0 bases, leaving 5 bases of the junction unmatched. This CDR3 comprises 16 residues. Germline V gives CDR1 SGHRS, CDR2 YFSETQ. The CDR3 DNA sequence: TGCGCCAGCAGCTTGGCAACAGGGGTTGGCACAGATACGCAGTATTTT. Its protein product is CASSLATGVGTDTQYF.

V and J are TRBV28 and TRBJ2-7; possibly TRBD1 for D (7 bases). Germline CDR1 reads MDHEN; CDR2 reads SYDVKM. The V end was cut by 7 bases, the J end by 2 bases, with 12 bases between. The CDR3 is 13 amino acids. CDR3 in amino acids: CASNQGGTYEQYF. Written as DNA, the CDR3 is TGTGCCAGCAACCAGGGGGGAACCTACGAGCAGTACTTC.

This chain joins TRBV19 and TRBJ1-2; a weak D match, TRBD1 (5 bases). V was trimmed by 0 bases and J by 6 bases, leaving 14 bases between them. Germline lookup yields CDR1 LNHDA and CDR2 SQIVND (reference sequence). The CDR3 loop spans 15 amino acids. The CDR3 is CASSIDLSGGDGYTF. CDR3 DNA: TGTGCCAGTAGTATAGATCTATCGGGGGGAGATGGCTACACCTTC. Drawing the rest from reference TRBV19 and TRBJ1-2, the complete variable domain is DGGITQSPKYLFRKEGQNVTLSCEQNLNHDAMYWYRQDPGQGLRLIYYSQIVNDFQKGDIAEGYSVSREKKESFPLTVTSAQKNPTAFYLCASSIDLSGGDGYTFGSGTRLTVV.

This chain uses TRBV18 with TRBJ2-1; D possibly corresponds to TRBD2 (6 bases). The V end was cut by 3 bases, the J end by 5 bases, with 14 bases between. Germline V gene data show CDR1 as KGHSH and CDR2 as LQKENI. The CDR3 extends over 15 amino acids. In DNA, the CDR3 is TGTGCCAGCTCACCTCAGAGCGGGCCTAACAATGAGCAGTTCTTC. As protein: CASSPQSGPNNEQFF.

The V gene is TRBV5-1, the J gene TRBJ2-2; the D is unclear. The CDR3 has 13 residues. The germline CDR1 and CDR2 sequences are SGHRS and YFSETQ. V was trimmed by 2 bases and J by 4 bases, leaving 6 bases between them. The CDR3 DNA reads as TGCGCCAGCAGCTTACTAAGCACCGGGGAGCTGTTTTTT. Amino acids: CASSLLSTGELFF.

This chain connects TRBV30 to TRBJ1-2; D gene ambiguous. This CDR3 has 14 residues. V was cut by 2 bases and J by 0 bases, with 10 bases left in between. Germline V gives CDR1 GTSNPN, CDR2 SVGIG (reference sequence). CDR3 protein: CAWSPQYANYGYTF. Written as DNA, the CDR3 is TGTGCCTGGAGTCCACAGTACGCTAACTATGGCTACACCTTC.

The rearrangement uses TRBV7-8 and TRBJ1-5; tentatively, D is TRBD1 (6 bases). CDR1 is SGHVS, CDR2 FQNEAQ, per germline. The V gene lost 5 bases and the J gene lost 5 bases, with 22 bases spanning the gap. There are 17 residues in the CDR3. Here the CDR3 reads CASSPPRRFGGYQPQHF. CDR3 nucleotides: TGTGCCAGCAGCCCTCCCCGGCGTTTTGGGGGCTATCAGCCCCAGCATTTT.

J is TRBJ2-2 and V is TRBV7-2, with D perhaps TRBD1 (6 bases). The CDR3 spans 14 residues. Trimming left V 5 bases short and J 1 base short, with 8 bases between. Germline lookup yields CDR1 SGHTA and CDR2 FQGNSA. CDR3 residues: CASSPTGNTGELFF. CDR3 sequence (DNA): TGTGCCAGCAGCCCGACAGGGAACACCGGGGAGCTGTTTTTT.

This clone has a handful of counts. The chain carries TRBV4-1 and TRBJ2-7; TRBD2 might be the D (6 bases). Trimming cost V 1 base and J 2 bases, with 15 bases left between them. Germline CDR1 is MGHRA and CDR2 is YSYEKL. The CDR3 spans 16 residues. The CDR3, as DNA: TGCGCCAGCAGCCAAGCGTACGCGGGGTCACCCTACGAGCAGTACTTC. This sequence encodes CASSQAYAGSPYEQYF.

The chain joins TRBV5-1 to TRBJ2-2; 8 bases agree with TRBD2. Germline CDR1 is SGHRS and CDR2 is YFSETQ. The trim removed 0 bases at V and 6 bases at J, leaving 4 bases unmatched. The CDR3 loop spans 15 amino acids. As DNA, the CDR3 is TGCGCCAGCAGCTTGGATGGTAGCGGGGCCGGGGAGCTGTTTTTT. Protein product: CASSLDGSGAGELFF. Variable domain in full (rest from reference TRBV5-1 and TRBJ2-2): KAGVTQTPRYLIKTRGQQVTLSCSPISGHRSVSWYQQTPGQGLQFLFEYFSETQRNKGNFPGRFSGRQFSNSRSEMNVSTLELGDSALYLCASSLDGSGAGELFFGEGSRLTVL.

The chain is built from TRBV19 and TRBJ2-7; tentatively, D is TRBD2 (6 bases). Between the trimmed V and J ends, which lost 5 bases and 2 bases, there was a span of 13 bases. CDR1 is LNHDA, CDR2 SQIVND, per germline (reference sequence). This CDR3 is 14 amino acids long. In DNA, the CDR3 is TGTGCCAGTAGTGGAGGGATAGGGCCCTACGAGCAGTACTTC. Protein: CASSGGIGPYEQYF.

This chain links TRBV5-1 with TRBJ2-1, with 15 bases matching TRBD2. The ends lost 5 bases at V and 6 bases at J; junction bases unmatched: 9. The CDR3 has 17 residues. Per germline, CDR1 SGHRS and CDR2 YFSETQ. CDR3 region: CASRPGLAGGPGNEQFF. The CDR3 nucleotides are TGCGCCAGCAGACCAGGACTAGCGGGAGGGCCCGGCAATGAGCAGTTCTTC.

This clone was picked up a small number of times. This chain uses TRBV5-4 with TRBJ2-1; possible D gene TRBD1, 6 bases. This CDR3 comprises 20 residues. Germline CDR1 SGHNT, CDR2 YYREEE (reference sequence). V dropped 2 bases and J dropped 4 bases, with 28 bases sitting between them. CDR3: CASSFHRTARRTIFYNEQFF. For the CDR3, the DNA is TGTGCCAGCAGCTTCCACCGGACAGCCCGAAGGACCATATTTTACAATGAGCAGTTCTTC.

About this clone itself: Other DNA sequences from this sample encode an identical CDR3 as well. The J gene is TRBJ2-7, the V gene TRBV10-1; the match to TRBD2 covers 7 bases. V was pared by 2 bases and J by 2 bases, with 0 bases of the junction left unmatched. The CDR3 spans 13 residues. Germline CDR1 and CDR2: WNHNN and SYGVQD (reference sequence). CDR3 region: CASSEGLAYEQYF. The CDR3 nucleotides read TGCGCCAGCAGTGAGGGACTAGCCTACGAGCAGTACTTC.

The gene calls are TRBV5-1 and TRBJ1-1; TRBD1 agrees at 7 bases. Germline CDR1 is SGHRS and CDR2 is YFSETQ. The CDR3 covers 14 residues. With 1 base clipped from V and 6 bases from J, the junction kept 6 bases outside the gene matches. The CDR3 bases are TGCGCCAGCAGCTTGACAGGGGAGCGTCCTGAAGCTTTCTTT. It is translated as CASSLTGERPEAFF.

The CDR3 reads CASGGQSPQETQYF. In nucleotides, the CDR3 is TGTGCCAGCGGGGGACAGAGTCCCCAAGAGACCCAGTACTTC. The chain recombines TRBV2 with TRBJ2-5; the match to TRBD1 covers 7 bases. CDR1 is SNHLY, CDR2 FYNNEI, per germline. V dropped 8 bases and J dropped 1; count of bases not matched to a gene: 7. CDR3 length: 14 residues.